A selection of T cell receptor beta chains follows, all from one sample in a study of blood T cell repertoires in COVID-19. TCRdb's table, derived via immunoSEQ multiplex PCR, lists solely in-frame clones and lacks some. The sample yields about 73,000 clones, roughly 89% seen once. Sequencing input: peripheral blood. The receptors come from a man older than 75 with acute or convalescent COVID-19. Both conserved end residues are part of each CDR3.

V gene: TRBV5-1
J gene: TRBJ2-1
CDR3 protein: CASSSSPGLAGVEQFF

V gene: TRBV25-1
J gene: TRBJ1-6
CDR3 protein: CASSESTRVGSPLHF

V gene: TRBV30
J gene: TRBJ2-5
CDR3 protein: CAWRPPSAWGTQYF

V gene: TRBV6-1
J gene: TRBJ1-6
CDR3 protein: CASSDRTGTNSPLHF

V gene: TRBV19
J gene: TRBJ1-1
CDR3 protein: CASSHGGKTEAFF

V gene: TRBV5-1
J gene: TRBJ2-1
CDR3 protein: CASSLVQGDNEQFF

V gene: TRBV27
J gene: TRBJ1-6
CDR3 protein: CASSTIGEPSSPLHF

V gene: TRBV5-1
J gene: TRBJ1-4
CDR3 protein: CASSFLGTAATNEKLFF

V gene: TRBV6-6
J gene: TRBJ2-1
CDR3 protein: CASSYGGTSQFF

V gene: TRBV2
J gene: TRBJ1-4
CDR3 protein: CASSPEGVDNEKLFF

V gene: TRBV30
J gene: TRBJ2-1
CDR3 protein: CAWTPSSGAYNEQFF

V gene: TRBV10-3
J gene: TRBJ1-2
CDR3 protein: CAISEQDRGLDGYTF

V gene: TRBV29-1
J gene: TRBJ1-2
CDR3 protein: CSVERGYGGYTF

V gene: TRBV27
J gene: TRBJ2-6
CDR3 protein: CASSSQQGASGANVLTF

V gene: TRBV3-1/TRBV3-2
J gene: TRBJ2-7
CDR3 protein: CASSQVYYEQYF

V gene: TRBV25-1
J gene: TRBJ1-5
CDR3 protein: CASSQTGGDQPQHF

V gene: TRBV5-1
J gene: TRBJ1-3
CDR3 protein: CASSLLPGQGGNTIYF